This T cell receptor (beta chain) comes out of a study of T cell repertoires in cytomegalovirus infection. Study details: Use of recently identified HLA-C-restricted and well-studied HLA-B-restricted CMV epitopes was part of the study.

A single record per CDR3 protein comes from TCRdb applying MiXCR to the reads. The sample lists 200,000 to 250,000 distinct CDR3 sequences, roughly 34% seen once, with approximately 59% in the top ten. There are 17 residues in the CDR3. Germline CDR1 LGHDT, CDR2 YNNKEL (reference sequence). Deletions cut 1 base from V and 1 base from J, with 14 bases between. A word on this clonotype: The antigen is not known.

Sequences were derived from CD8+ T cells from cultured PBMCs, sampled from culture after CMV antigen stimulation. The gene calls are TRBV3-1 and TRBJ2-1; the D gene is possibly TRBD2 (6 bases). The sequence derives from a human donor in good health (CMV status not recorded). Some clones in this sample may be carry-over from other donors' samples. For the CDR3, the DNA is TGTGCCAGCAGCCAAGGCGGGGCGGGATATTCCTACAATGAGCAGTTCTTC. This gives the protein CASSQGGAGYSYNEQFF.